This TCR beta chain came from a study of circulating CD8 cells and anti-PD-1 response in melanoma. Study-level background: Anti-PD-1 was first-line therapy for about 50% of the 13 patients. Response groups: complete/partial responders versus stable/progressive non-responders.

Overall study results and limits: Under 8% of TRB clonotypes were shared between subsets at M1.

CDR3 length: 14 residues. Germline V gene sequence: CDR1 DFQATT, CDR2 SNEGSKA (reference sequence). V dropped 5 bases and J dropped 7 bases, with 20 bases sitting between them. Four subsets defined by PD-1 and/or TIGIT were sorted from live CD3+CD8+TCRalphabeta+ cells. Each library started from around 15 ng of total RNA using the QIAseq Immune Repertoire TCR panel. TCRdb re-called the reads with MiXCR, one entry per CDR3 protein. The sample holds about 570 distinct CDR3 sequences; roughly 5.9% are singletons and the top ten take about two fifths. With respect to this clonotype: The antigen remains unidentified.

This material consisted of CD8+ T cells from PBMCs, taken at baseline or after one month of anti-PD-1 therapy (not recorded which). This TCR was sampled from a human donor with melanoma. This chain links TRBV20-1 with TRBJ1-2; D not certain. Here the CDR3 reads CSAPRAPQLGGYTF. CDR3 in DNA: TGCAGTGCTCCCCGGGCCCCCCAGTTGGGTGGCTACACCTTC.